A single sample gave rise to the 32 T cell receptor beta chains below, sequenced in a study of blood T cell repertoires in COVID-19. Clones were sequenced by immunoSEQ multiplex PCR, and TCRdb holds only the in-frame ones, with some missing. The table records some 64,000 clones, roughly 80% of them present only once. Sequencing was performed on peripheral blood. These receptors all come from a man between 60 and 70 years old with acute or convalescent COVID-19.

This clone was detected only once. The chain combines TRBV28 with TRBJ2-3; 7 bases are a match to TRBD1. Germline lookup yields CDR1 MDHEN and CDR2 SYDVKM. There are 16 residues in the CDR3. Trimming cost V 2 bases and J 0 bases; bases outside gene matches: 5. CDR3 amino acids: CASSLEGGLSTDTQYF. The CDR3 DNA reads as TGTGCCAGCAGTTTAGAAGGGGGCCTTAGCACAGATACGCAGTATTTT.

V gene TRBV5-6 combines with J gene TRBJ1-5; maybe TRBD1 (5 bases). The CDR3 contains 14 residues. V was trimmed by 4 bases and J by 3 bases, leaving 11 bases between them. Per the germline V gene, CDR1 is SGHDT and CDR2 is YYEEEE. Here the CDR3 reads CASSGAGVNQPQHF. The CDR3 DNA reads TGTGCCAGCAGCGGGGCGGGGGTCAATCAGCCCCAGCATTTT.

Only one count was recorded for this clone. J is TRBJ1-5 and V is TRBV6-5; D might be TRBD1 (5 bases). CDR3 size: 13 residues. Germline V gene data show CDR1 as MNHEY and CDR2 as SVGAGI. V lost 0 bases and J 6 bases, leaving 6 bases between the germline ends. The CDR3 DNA is TGTGCCAGCAGTTACTCAACAGGTCAGCCCCAGCATTTT. Translating gives CASSYSTGQPQHF.

This clone has a single count. V gene TRBV19 combines with J gene TRBJ2-7; 10 bases align to TRBD1. The CDR3 is made up of 13 amino acids. V shed 5 bases and J 5 bases; nucleotides not matched to a gene: 3. The germline gives CDR1 LNHDA, CDR2 SQIVND (reference sequence). The CDR3 bases are TGTGCCAGTAGTCCGACAGGGGGCAACGAGCAGTACTTC. Amino acid sequence: CASSPTGGNEQYF.

The rearrangement links TRBV7-9 to TRBJ1-2; the match to TRBD1 covers 7 bases. This CDR3 has 12 residues. CDR1 and CDR2 from the germline V gene are SEHNR and FQNEAQ (reference sequence). J lost 7 bases, V lost 5 bases, and 4 bases had no gene match. The CDR3 sequence is CASSQQGSGYTF. The DNA for the CDR3 is TGTGCCAGCAGCCAACAGGGGTCTGGCTACACCTTC. The full variable domain, completed using reference TRBV7-9 and TRBJ1-2, is DTGVSQNPRHKITKRGQNVTFRCDPISEHNRLYWYRQTLGQGPEFLTYFQNEAQLEKSRLLSDRFSAERPKGSFSTLEIQRTEQGDSAMYLCASSQQGSGYTFGSGTRLTVV.

The chain recombines TRBV6-5 with TRBJ2-7; unclear D gene. CDR3 length equals 15 residues. The V and J ends lost 0 bases and 3 bases respectively, with 12 bases between them. Germline CDR1 reads MNHEY; CDR2 reads SVGAGI. CDR3 sequence reads: CASSYSMSGYYEQYF. Here the CDR3 DNA reads TGTGCCAGCAGTTACTCGATGTCCGGTTACTACGAGCAGTACTTC.

V and J are TRBV5-6 and TRBJ2-5; no reliable D call. The CDR3 length is 13 residues. Germline-derived CDR1 and CDR2 are SGHDT and YYEEEE. The germline V and J ends were trimmed by 4 bases and 4 bases, with 11 bases remaining between them. The CDR3 loop reads CASSPPLRETQYF. CDR3 coding DNA: TGTGCCAGCAGCCCACCCTTGAGAGAGACCCAGTACTTC.

The genes are TRBV28 and TRBJ1-5, with D uncertain. Trimming pared 6 bases from V and 4 bases from J, leaving 7 bases between. The CDR3 runs to 12 residues. Germline CDR1 reads MDHEN; CDR2 reads SYDVKM. CDR3: CASRTFNQPQHF. CDR3 coding DNA: TGTGCCAGCAGGACATTTAATCAGCCCCAGCATTTT.

This clone has a single count. The CDR3 region is CSASEGGAALGTDTQYF. DNA for the CDR3: TGCAGTGCTAGTGAAGGGGGCGCGGCACTAGGCACAGATACGCAGTATTTT. The chain joins TRBV20-1 to TRBJ2-3, with 7 bases identical to TRBD1. Trimming at V came to 3 bases and at J to 1 base, leaving 13 bases not matched to a gene. There are 17 residues in the CDR3. Per the germline V gene, CDR1 is DFQATT and CDR2 is SNEGSKA (reference sequence).

This chain links TRBV2 with TRBJ1-5; D is undetermined. Between the trimmed V and J ends, which lost 8 bases and 6 bases, there was a span of 14 bases. The CDR3 length is 13 residues. The V gene's germline CDR1 is SNHLY and CDR2 FYNNEI. CDR3 nucleotide sequence: TGTGCCAGCCATTGGGAGGGATTTCAGCCCCAGCATTTT. It translates to CASHWEGFQPQHF. The complete variable domain, with remaining parts taken from reference TRBV2 and TRBJ1-5, reads EPEVTQTPSHQVTQMGQEVILRCVPISNHLYFYWYRQILGQKVEFLVSFYNNEISEKSEIFDDQFSVERPDGSNFTLKIRSTKLEDSAMYFCASHWEGFQPQHFGDGTRLSIL.

The chain has TRBV5-1 and TRBJ1-1; no reliable D call. Trimming stripped 0 bases from V and 1 base from J, with 4 bases between. The germline V gene has CDR1 SGHRS and CDR2 YFSETQ. This CDR3 region has 13 residues. This chain's CDR3 is CASSLDRNTEAFF. Here the CDR3 DNA reads TGCGCCAGCAGCTTGGACAGGAACACTGAAGCTTTCTTT. Full variable domain (rest looked up from reference TRBV5-1 and TRBJ1-1): KAGVTQTPRYLIKTRGQQVTLSCSPISGHRSVSWYQQTPGQGLQFLFEYFSETQRNKGNFPGRFSGRQFSNSRSEMNVSTLELGDSALYLCASSLDRNTEAFFGQGTRLTVV.

The rearrangement uses TRBV6-5 and TRBJ1-2; no reliable D call. Germline CDR1 reads MNHEY; CDR2 reads SVGAGI. Trimming shortened V by 6 bases and J by 4 bases, and 6 bases separated the two germline ends. The CDR3 runs to 11 residues. The CDR3 spells CASRASYGYTF. CDR3 bases: TGTGCCAGCAGGGCTAGCTATGGCTACACCTTC.

The chain combines TRBV24-1 with TRBJ2-5; tentative D call: TRBD2 (6 bases). V lost 6 bases to trimming and J lost 7 bases, with 8 bases between them. Per germline, CDR1 KGHDR and CDR2 SFDVKD. CDR3 length equals 11 residues. CDR3: CATSQGGTQYF. The CDR3 DNA reads TGTGCCACCAGTCAGGGAGGGACCCAGTACTTC.

The V gene is TRBV24-1, the J gene TRBJ2-5, with 8 bases that match TRBD1. Germline-derived CDR1 and CDR2 are KGHDR and SFDVKD. The CDR3 runs 16 residues. Trimming cost V 5 bases and J 3 bases; bases outside gene matches: 10. The CDR3 sequence is CATSVLGQGVKETQYF. In DNA, the CDR3 is TGTGCCACCAGTGTCCTCGGACAGGGAGTAAAAGAGACCCAGTACTTC.

The chain links TRBV6-1 to TRBJ1-1; the D is unclear. This CDR3 region has 15 residues. CDR1 MNHNS and CDR2 SASEGT come from the germline V gene. V lost 2 bases to trimming and J lost 3 bases, with 13 bases between them. The CDR3 spells CASSESILLDTEAFF. CDR3 nucleotide sequence: TGTGCCAGCAGTGAAAGTATACTTTTGGACACTGAAGCTTTCTTT.

This chain links TRBV9 with TRBJ2-4; D is unresolved. V was clipped by 3 bases and J by 10 bases, with 14 bases between them. There are 13 residues in the CDR3. CDR1 SGDLS and CDR2 YYNGEE come from the germline V gene. The CDR3 nucleotides are TGTGCCAGCAGCGCCACGACTTTTCCAATTCAGTACTTC. It specifies CASSATTFPIQYF.

V usage is TRBV18 and J usage is TRBJ1-1; D is undetermined. CDR3 length: 14 amino acids. Trimming cost V 3 bases and J 9 bases, with 17 bases left between them. Germline V gene data show CDR1 as KGHSH and CDR2 as LQKENI. The CDR3 reads CASSPRRGSEKAFF. CDR3 nucleotide sequence: TGTGCCAGCTCACCCCGCCGAGGCAGCGAGAAAGCTTTCTTT.

The chain combines TRBV3-1 (or the pseudogene TRBV3-2) with TRBJ1-4; D uncertain. V was shortened by 4 bases and J by 11 bases, with 14 bases between the two germline ends. There are 13 residues in the CDR3. Germline values: CDR1 LGHDT, CDR2 YNNKEL (reference sequence). CDR3: CASSPGTSGKLFF. In DNA, the CDR3 is TGTGCCAGCAGCCCCGGAACGTCCGGGAAACTGTTTTTT.

V usage is TRBV19 and J usage is TRBJ1-4; 7 bases align to TRBD1. V was clipped by 8 bases and J by 7 bases; unmatched bases: 10. This CDR3 is built from 14 residues. Germline CDR1 and CDR2: LNHDA and SQIVND (reference sequence). In DNA form, the CDR3 reads TGTGCCAGTCAGGGGGGAGCGGCGAGTGAAAAACTGTTTTTT. Translation gives CASQGGAASEKLFF.

The chain's CDR3 is CASSKSLAEGYEQYF. In DNA, the CDR3 is TGTGCCAGCAGCAAATCTCTAGCGGAGGGGTACGAGCAGTACTTC. V and J are TRBV6-2 or TRBV6-3 and TRBJ2-7; TRBD2 matches at 7 bases. This CDR3 region has 15 residues. The J segment lost 4 bases and the V segment lost 6 bases, leaving 12 bases of the junction unmatched. CDR1 and CDR2 (germline): MNHEY, SVGEGT.

The chain joins TRBV3-1 (or the pseudogene TRBV3-2) to TRBJ1-6; TRBD1 is a possible D gene (5 bases). Germline CDR1 reads LGHDT; CDR2 reads YNNKEL (reference sequence). The CDR3 contains 15 residues. Trimming removed 4 bases from V and 7 bases from J, with 14 bases in between. The CDR3 DNA reads as TGTGCCAGCAGCCGGGGGGAGGTGCCGAATTCACCCCTCCACTTT. It translates to CASSRGEVPNSPLHF.

This clone has just a few counts. The chain links TRBV18 to TRBJ2-5, with 9 bases that match TRBD1. This CDR3 is built from 15 residues. Germline CDR1 KGHSH, CDR2 LQKENI. The V and J ends lost 3 bases and 2 bases, in that order; junction bases with no gene match: 4. The CDR3 region is CASSPPGQGQETQYF. The CDR3 DNA sequence: TGTGCCAGCTCACCCCCGGGACAGGGTCAAGAGACCCAGTACTTC.

The chain uses TRBV7-2 and TRBJ2-2; 8 bases align to TRBD2. The germline V gene has CDR1 SGHTA and CDR2 FQGNSA. Trimming cost V 1 base and J 6 bases; bases outside gene matches: 10. The CDR3 runs to 17 residues. This CDR3 reads CASSLDPSGYGSGELFF. CDR3 sequence (DNA): TGTGCCAGCAGCTTAGATCCTAGCGGGTATGGGTCCGGGGAGCTGTTTTTT. The full variable domain, completed using reference TRBV7-2 and TRBJ2-2, is GAGVSQSPSNKVTEKGKDVELRCDPISGHTALYWYRQSLGQGLEFLIYFQGNSAPDKSGLPSDRFSAERTGGSVSTLTIQRTQQEDSAVYLCASSLDPSGYGSGELFFGEGSRLTVL.

The chain couples TRBV10-3 to TRBJ2-7; a possible D gene is TRBD2 (5 bases). V was cut by 6 bases and J by 1 base, with 10 bases left in between. The CDR3 consists of 13 residues. Per germline, CDR1 ENHRY and CDR2 SYGVKD. Here the CDR3 reads CAIRREGSYEQYF. The CDR3 DNA is TGTGCCATCAGGAGGGAAGGGTCCTACGAGCAGTACTTC.

The V and J genes are TRBV18 and TRBJ2-7; 7 nucleotides align to TRBD2. The CDR3 contains 14 residues. The trim removed 2 bases at V and 5 bases at J, leaving 6 bases unmatched. CDR1 and CDR2 from the germline V gene are KGHSH and LQKENI. The CDR3 here is CASSPELTSHEQYF. The DNA for the CDR3 is TGTGCCAGCTCACCAGAGCTGACTAGCCACGAGCAGTACTTC.

This chain links TRBV6-5 with TRBJ1-2; the match to TRBD1 covers 7 bases. The CDR3 is 16 residues long. J gave up 2 bases and V 2 bases, and 8 bases lay outside the gene matches. Germline CDR1 and CDR2: MNHEY and SVGAGI. The CDR3 spells CASSYNEGATNYGYTF. Here the CDR3 DNA reads TGTGCCAGCAGTTACAACGAGGGGGCGACCAACTATGGCTACACCTTC.

V usage is TRBV2 and J usage is TRBJ1-2, with D possibly matching TRBD1 (6 bases). CDR3 length equals 17 residues. V gave up 4 bases and J gave up 0 bases, with 18 bases separating them. Per the germline V gene, CDR1 is SNHLY and CDR2 is FYNNEI. CDR3 nucleotides: TGTGCCAGCAGTGCGGGGGGGCGCGACACCTCTAACTATGGCTACACCTTC. Protein product: CASSAGGRDTSNYGYTF.

This sequence joins TRBV10-2 and TRBJ1-6; D is possibly TRBD1 (6 bases). This CDR3 is built from 17 residues. Trimming took off 2 bases at V and 1 base at J, with 12 bases between the two ends. In germline, CDR1 is WSHSY, CDR2 SAAADI. The CDR3 loop reads CASSETSGASYNSPLHF. CDR3 sequence (DNA): TGCGCCAGCAGTGAGACTTCAGGGGCTTCCTATAATTCACCCCTCCACTTT.

This chain connects TRBV29-1 to TRBJ2-1; 7 nucleotides match TRBD2. With 3 bases clipped from V and 0 bases from J, the junction kept 11 bases outside the gene matches. The CDR3 has 17 residues. Germline CDR1 and CDR2: SQVTM and ANQGSEA. The CDR3 protein is CSVDGLAVKDSYNEQFF. The CDR3 nucleotides are TGCAGCGTTGATGGGCTAGCGGTGAAGGACTCCTACAATGAGCAGTTCTTC.

The chain has TRBV10-3 and TRBJ2-5; 7 bases are a match to TRBD2. The CDR3 runs 15 residues. Germline values: CDR1 ENHRY, CDR2 SYGVKD. With 3 bases clipped from V and 7 bases from J, the junction kept 11 bases outside the gene matches. CDR3 sequence (DNA): TGTGCCATCAGTGATACTAGCGCAGGGTTGGGGACCCAGTACTTC. Translation gives CAISDTSAGLGTQYF.

The chain uses TRBV28 and TRBJ2-7, with a tentative D call TRBD1 (5 bases). Germline CDR1 and CDR2: MDHEN and SYDVKM. This CDR3 has 14 residues. V shed 5 bases and J shed 2 bases, with 13 bases lying between them. The CDR3 reads CASSLHGHPYEQYF. The CDR3 bases are TGTGCCAGCAGTCTTCACGGACACCCCTACGAGCAGTACTTC.

The DNA of the CDR3 is TGTGCCAGCTCACAAGGGGCTCAGAGAGGCTACACCTTC. This translates into CASSQGAQRGYTF. The rearrangement joins TRBV18 to TRBJ1-2, with TRBD1 as a possible D gene (5 bases). CDR3 length: 13 amino acids. The germline V gene encodes CDR1 KGHSH and CDR2 LQKENI. Trimming cost V 4 bases and J 8 bases, with 14 bases left between them.